The clone carrying this TCR beta chain was seen a few times. Its antigen is as yet unknown. The data derive from a study of T cell clonotyping in hematopoietic cell transplantation. The method was immunoSEQ multiplex PCR; TCRdb's version includes in-frame clones alone and lacks a portion of them. The sample lists about 44,000 clones, around 94% seen once, with approximately 0.85% in the top ten. Whole-study results and caveats: Higher Inverse Simpson Index values in graft donor and pretransplant recipient predicted broader posttransplant TCR diversity. No sorting was done, leaving CD4 and CD8 contributions mixed. After transplant, recipient diversity fell while pathologically expanded clonotypes grew through day 180.

Sequences were obtained from peripheral blood mononuclear cells. The sequence was obtained from a woman in her forties or fifties in good health. Some clones in this sample may be carry-over from other donors' samples.

The CDR3 protein is CASSEQSIAGLGEQYF. CDR3 in DNA: TGTGCCAGCAGTGAACAGAGTATAGCGGGGTTGGGGGAGCAGTACTTC. V gene TRBV6-1 combines with J gene TRBJ2-7; TRBD2 aligns across 8 bases. Germline CDR1 is MNHNS and CDR2 is SASEGT. The CDR3 spans 16 residues. The V and J ends lost 2 bases and 7 bases, in that order; junction bases with no gene match: 13.